This T cell receptor (beta chain) derives from a study of CD8+ T cells in alopecia areata. CDR3 length: 14 amino acids. V gave up 2 bases and J gave up 9 bases, with 16 bases separating them. Germline CDR1 MNHNS, CDR2 SASEGT. This clone was observed a few times. TCR sequencing used cDNA made by reverse transcription of extracted RNA. TCRdb's table, derived via immunoSEQ multiplex PCR, lists solely in-frame clones and lacks some. The table records some 200,000 clones, approximately 59% of them present only once. The specimen was CD4+ T cells sorted from blood, collected at week 0. The receptor comes from a human donor with alopecia areata. The chain carries TRBV6-1 and TRBJ1-2, with D possibly matching TRBD1 (5 bases). For the CDR3, the DNA is TGTGCCAGCAGTGAACGGGGGACGACAGTCAGCTACACCTTC. It is translated as CASSERGTTVSYTF.